Below, 7 T cell receptor beta chains from the same sample are listed, as sequenced in a study of blood T cell repertoires in COVID-19. Method: immunoSEQ multiplex PCR; TCRdb's copy keeps in-frame clones and lacks some. This table has about 170,000 clones, roughly 80% appearing once. Specimen: peripheral blood. These receptors originate from a woman aged 40 to 50 with COVID-19, enrolled during active disease.

The V gene is TRBV3-1 (or the pseudogene TRBV3-2), the J gene TRBJ2-7, with D possibly TRBD2 on 7 matching bases. Germline CDR1 and CDR2: LGHDT and YNNKEL (reference sequence). V dropped 4 bases and J dropped 2 bases, with 12 bases sitting between them. The CDR3 sequence is 14 residues long. The CDR3 here is CASSLRGGTYEQYF. CDR3 coding DNA: TGTGCCAGCAGCCTAAGGGGGGGAACCTACGAGCAGTACTTC.

This clone was found a few times. This chain joins TRBV7-6 and TRBJ2-3; 7 bases line up with TRBD2. The CDR3 length is 15 residues. Germline CDR1 and CDR2: SGHVS and FNYEAQ. V lost 3 bases, J lost 2 bases, and 5 bases stayed unmatched. CDR3 sequence reads: CASSLGSGYTDTQYF. In nucleotides, the CDR3 is TGTGCCAGCAGCTTGGGTAGCGGGTACACAGATACGCAGTATTTT.

Details on this clone: Other DNA sequences in this sample translate to the same CDR3. This chain connects TRBV11-2 to TRBJ2-1, with D uncertain. Germline CDR1 and CDR2: SGHAT and FQNNGV. The V end was cut by 3 bases, the J end by 7 bases, with 4 bases between. CDR3 size: 11 residues. The CDR3 protein is CASSLSNEQFF. The CDR3 DNA is TGTGCCAGCAGCTTGAGTAATGAGCAGTTCTTC.

This CDR3 is CASSPGTGLGSPLHF. CDR3 DNA sequence: TGTGCCAGCAGTCCCGGGACAGGGTTGGGATCACCCCTCCACTTT. The genes are TRBV19 and TRBJ1-6; 9 nucleotides align to TRBD1. The CDR3 consists of 15 residues. Germline V CDR1 and CDR2: LNHDA, SQIVND (reference sequence). Trimming cost V 9 bases and J 10 bases; bases outside gene matches: 13.

V usage is TRBV18 and J usage is TRBJ2-3, with 16 bases lining up with TRBD2. Trimming cost V 0 bases and J 4 bases; bases outside gene matches: 1. CDR1 KGHSH and CDR2 LQKENI come from the germline V gene. The CDR3 loop spans 17 amino acids. CDR3 bases: TGTGCCAGCTCACCACCGGGACTAGCGGGAGGGTCAGATACGCAGTATTTT. Protein product: CASSPPGLAGGSDTQYF.

This clone was picked up a small number of times. CDR3 bases: TGTGCCAGTAGTCCCGGGAATAACAATTCACCCCTCCACTTT. This codes for CASSPGNNNSPLHF. The gene calls are TRBV19 and TRBJ1-6; D is uncertain. Germline V gives CDR1 LNHDA, CDR2 SQIVND (reference sequence). The CDR3 is made up of 14 amino acids. The germline V and J ends were trimmed by 5 bases and 7 bases, with 12 bases remaining between them.

The V gene is TRBV19, the J gene TRBJ1-1; D call uncertain. This CDR3 region has 14 residues. Per the germline V gene, CDR1 is LNHDA and CDR2 is SQIVND (reference sequence). V was clipped by 0 bases and J by 8 bases, with 13 bases between them. CDR3 region: CASSIDLGLFEAFF. The CDR3 bases are TGTGCCAGTAGTATAGATCTTGGGCTGTTCGAAGCTTTCTTT.